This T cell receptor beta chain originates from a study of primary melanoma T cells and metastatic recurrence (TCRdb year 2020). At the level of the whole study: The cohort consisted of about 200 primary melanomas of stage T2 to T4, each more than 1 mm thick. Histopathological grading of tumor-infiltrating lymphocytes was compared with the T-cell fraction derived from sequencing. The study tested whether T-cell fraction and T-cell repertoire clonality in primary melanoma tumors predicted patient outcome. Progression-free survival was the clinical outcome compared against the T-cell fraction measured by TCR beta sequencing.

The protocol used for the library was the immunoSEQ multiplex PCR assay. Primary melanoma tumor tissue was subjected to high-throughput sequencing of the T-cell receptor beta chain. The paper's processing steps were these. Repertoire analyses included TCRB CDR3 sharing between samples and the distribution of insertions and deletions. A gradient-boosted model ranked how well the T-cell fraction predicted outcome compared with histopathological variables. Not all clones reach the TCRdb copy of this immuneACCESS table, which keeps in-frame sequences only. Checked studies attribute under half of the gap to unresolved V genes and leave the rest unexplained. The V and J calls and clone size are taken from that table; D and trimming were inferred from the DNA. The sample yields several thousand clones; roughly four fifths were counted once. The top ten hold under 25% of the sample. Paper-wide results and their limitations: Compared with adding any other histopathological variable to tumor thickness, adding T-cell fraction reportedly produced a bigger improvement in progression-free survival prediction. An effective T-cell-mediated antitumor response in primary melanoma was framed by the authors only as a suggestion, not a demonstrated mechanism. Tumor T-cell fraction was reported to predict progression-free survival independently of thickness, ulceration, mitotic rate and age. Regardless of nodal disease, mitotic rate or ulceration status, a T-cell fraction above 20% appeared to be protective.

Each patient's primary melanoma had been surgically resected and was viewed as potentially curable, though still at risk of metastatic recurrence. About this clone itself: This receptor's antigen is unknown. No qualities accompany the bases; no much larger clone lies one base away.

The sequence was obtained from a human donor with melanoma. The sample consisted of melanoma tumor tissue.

The CDR3 protein is CASSSRSIYQETQYF. The nucleotides read TGTGCCAGCAGTTCTCGCTCGATTTACCAAGAGACCCAGTACTTC. This sequence uses TRBV6-8 and TRBJ2-5, with no confidently assigned D gene. The germline V gene yields MNHGY for CDR1 and SAAAGT for CDR2. Taken from cysteine to phenylalanine, the CDR3 has 15 residues. Only CDR3 DNA remains: 45 bases, in frame from the first base. V is reduced by 4 bases and J by 0 bases, leaving a spacing of 12 bases between them.